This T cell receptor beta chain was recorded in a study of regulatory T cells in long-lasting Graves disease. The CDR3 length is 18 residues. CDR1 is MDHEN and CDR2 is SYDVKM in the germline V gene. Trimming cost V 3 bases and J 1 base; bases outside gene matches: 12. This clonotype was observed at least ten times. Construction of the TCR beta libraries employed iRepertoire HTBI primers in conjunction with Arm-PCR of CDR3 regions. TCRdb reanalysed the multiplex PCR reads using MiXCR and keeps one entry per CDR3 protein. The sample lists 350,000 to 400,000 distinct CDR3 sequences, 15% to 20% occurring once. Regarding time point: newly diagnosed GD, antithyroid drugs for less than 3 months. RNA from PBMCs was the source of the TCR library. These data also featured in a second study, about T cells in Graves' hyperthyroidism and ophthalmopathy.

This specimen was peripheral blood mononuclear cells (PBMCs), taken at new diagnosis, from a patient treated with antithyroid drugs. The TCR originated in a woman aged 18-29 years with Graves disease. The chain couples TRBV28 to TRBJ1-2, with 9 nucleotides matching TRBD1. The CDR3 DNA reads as TGTGCCAGCAGTTTCCCCTTTCCGACAGGGGGTATTAACTATGGCTACACCTTC. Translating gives CASSFPFPTGGINYGYTF.